This TCR beta chain was sequenced in a study of cytomegalovirus exposure and HLA in healthy donors. This CDR3 has 14 amino acids. The V gene lost 0 bases and the J gene lost 11 bases, with 14 bases spanning the gap. Germline CDR1 is LGHNA and CDR2 is YNFKEQ. PCR employed 60 Vbeta and 13 Jbeta primers. Here immunoSEQ multiplex PCR was the method, and the copy in TCRdb shows in-frame clones only, minus some. The table shows 95,000 to 150,000 clones, with approximately 87% occurring only once. The sample consisted of PBMCs. The chain is built from TRBV4-2 and TRBJ2-1, with a possible D match to TRBD2 (7 bases). This clonotype originated in a man younger than 30 in good health and CMV-seropositive. This chain's CDR3 is CASSQDKGGMKQFF. The CDR3 DNA reads TGTGCCAGCAGCCAAGATAAGGGGGGGATGAAGCAGTTCTTC.